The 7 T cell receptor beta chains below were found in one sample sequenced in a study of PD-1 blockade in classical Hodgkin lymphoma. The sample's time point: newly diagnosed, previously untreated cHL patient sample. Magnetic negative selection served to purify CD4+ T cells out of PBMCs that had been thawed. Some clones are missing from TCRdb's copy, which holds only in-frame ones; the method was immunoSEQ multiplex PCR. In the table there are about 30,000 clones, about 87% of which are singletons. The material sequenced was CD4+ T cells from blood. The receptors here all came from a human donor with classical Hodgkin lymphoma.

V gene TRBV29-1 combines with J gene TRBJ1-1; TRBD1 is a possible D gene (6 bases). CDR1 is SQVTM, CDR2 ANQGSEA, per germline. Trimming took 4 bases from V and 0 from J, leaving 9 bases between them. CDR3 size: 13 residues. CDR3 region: CSVGQVMNTEAFF. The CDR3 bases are TGCAGCGTTGGACAGGTCATGAACACTGAAGCTTTCTTT.

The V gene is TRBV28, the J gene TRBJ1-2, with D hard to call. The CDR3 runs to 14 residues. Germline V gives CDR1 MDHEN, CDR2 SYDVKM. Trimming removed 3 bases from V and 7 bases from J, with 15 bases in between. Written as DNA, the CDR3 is TGTGCCAGCAGTTTGGTCACCTCCGGGAGTGGCTACACCTTC. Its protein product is CASSLVTSGSGYTF.

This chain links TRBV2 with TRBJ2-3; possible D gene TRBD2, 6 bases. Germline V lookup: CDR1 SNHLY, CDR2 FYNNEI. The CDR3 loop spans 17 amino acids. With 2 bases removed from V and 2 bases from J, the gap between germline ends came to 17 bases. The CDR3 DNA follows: TGTGCCAGCAGTGAAACTAGCCTCATTCCGAACACAGATACGCAGTATTTT. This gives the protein CASSETSLIPNTDTQYF.

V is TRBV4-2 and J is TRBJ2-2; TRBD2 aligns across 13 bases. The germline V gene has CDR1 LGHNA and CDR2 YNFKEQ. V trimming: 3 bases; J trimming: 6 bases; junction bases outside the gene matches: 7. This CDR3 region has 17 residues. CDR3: CASSHRLAGGIAGELFF. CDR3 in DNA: TGTGCCAGCAGCCACCGACTAGCGGGAGGTATTGCCGGGGAGCTGTTTTTT.

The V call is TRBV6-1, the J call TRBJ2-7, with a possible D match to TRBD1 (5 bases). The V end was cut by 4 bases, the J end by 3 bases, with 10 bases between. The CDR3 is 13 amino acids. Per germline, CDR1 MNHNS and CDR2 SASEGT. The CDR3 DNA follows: TGTGCCAGCAGTGGTACAGGTTACTACGAGCAGTACTTC. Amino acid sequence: CASSGTGYYEQYF.

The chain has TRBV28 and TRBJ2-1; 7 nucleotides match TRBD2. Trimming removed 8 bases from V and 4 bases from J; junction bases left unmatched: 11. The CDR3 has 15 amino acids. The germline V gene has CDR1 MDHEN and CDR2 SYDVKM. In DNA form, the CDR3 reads TGTGCCAGCCATGGGGGGGGAGATTTATACAATGAGCAGTTCTTC. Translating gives CASHGGGDLYNEQFF.

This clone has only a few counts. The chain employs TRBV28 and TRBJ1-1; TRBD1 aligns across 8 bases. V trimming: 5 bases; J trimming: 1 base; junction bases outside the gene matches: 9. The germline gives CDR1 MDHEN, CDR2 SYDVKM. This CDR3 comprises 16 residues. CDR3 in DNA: TGTGCCAGCAGTCCACTCCTGACAGGGGAGAACACTGAAGCTTTCTTT. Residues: CASSPLLTGENTEAFF.